This TCR beta chain was sequenced in a study of T cell responses to AZD1222 COVID-19 vaccine. The wider study: Second-dose groups at about 4 or about 12 weeks were pooled.

Study-wide findings and caveats: Reports say nearly half of spike-specific TCRs go after unmutated variant regions. Donors, mostly white British, included more females; clonal diversity was possibly underestimated.

To note about this clone: The antigen remains unidentified.

The repertoire was sequenced with immunoSEQ multiplex PCR; TCRdb's copy has only in-frame clones and lacks some. The sample has 150,000 to 160,000 clones; around 90% are singletons. The V and J ends lost 0 bases and 5 bases respectively, with 10 bases between them. Germline assignment: CDR1 ENHRY and CDR2 SYGVKD. The CDR3 runs to 15 residues. V gene TRBV10-3 combines with J gene TRBJ1-4; D is ambiguous. The sample in question was peripheral blood, obtained on day 0 of AZD1222 vaccination. The source of this sequence is an adult in good health. CDR3 loop: CAISESLGGNEKLFF. CDR3 in DNA: TGTGCCATCAGTGAGTCGTTGGGCGGAAATGAAAAACTGTTTTTT.